These T cell receptor beta chains were read from a single sample in a study of shared clonotypes between healthy human individuals. Repertoires were generated with immunoSEQ multiplex PCR, while TCRdb's copy carries only in-frame clones and drops some. The sample includes about 2.1 million clones, 90% to 95% of them seen just once. What was sequenced was naive CD8+ T cells from PBMCs. The receptors here all came from a man aged 18 to 35 in good health. Some clones in this sample may be carry-over from other donors' samples. Each CDR3 is given with its conserved first and last residue. Fields, in order: V gene, clone size, J gene, D gene, CDR3 protein, CDR3 DNA. A D gene is named only where the DNA matches it firmly. Size is omitted from some rows. Given values are once, few, many or a class for expanded clones.

v_call: TRBV28; clone_size: NA; j_call: TRBJ1-2; d_call: NA; cdr3_aa: CASSSWDVVYGYTF; cdr3_nt: TGTGCCAGCAGTTCCTGGGACGTCGTTTATGGCTACACCTTC
v_call: TRBV4-3; clone_size: NA; j_call: TRBJ2-3; d_call: NA; cdr3_aa: CASSLRGDTQYF; cdr3_nt: TGCGCCAGCAGCCTGAGGGGAGATACGCAGTATTTT
v_call: TRBV2; clone_size: NA; j_call: TRBJ1-4; d_call: TRBD1; cdr3_aa: CASSHGTGEAPEEGEKLFF; cdr3_nt: TGTGCCAGCAGCCACGGGACAGGGGAAGCCCCAGAGGAGGGTGAAAAACTGTTTTTT
v_call: TRBV7-3; clone_size: NA; j_call: TRBJ2-7; d_call: NA; cdr3_aa: CASAGGLGSYEQYF; cdr3_nt: TGTGCCAGCGCCGGGGGGCTGGGCTCCTACGAGCAGTACTTC
v_call: TRBV29-1; clone_size: NA; j_call: TRBJ1-1; d_call: NA; cdr3_aa: CSVGPDLAGVEAFF; cdr3_nt: TGCAGCGTAGGCCCCGACCTCGCCGGGGTAGAAGCTTTCTTT
v_call: TRBV28; clone_size: NA; j_call: TRBJ2-7; d_call: TRBD2; cdr3_aa: CASSLRGLAGGYEQYF; cdr3_nt: TGTGCCAGCAGTTTAAGGGGACTAGCGGGAGGCTACGAGCAGTACTTC
v_call: TRBV7-9; clone_size: NA; j_call: TRBJ2-4; d_call: NA; cdr3_aa: CASSSSSGLLAKNIQYF; cdr3_nt: TGTGCCAGCAGCTCGAGCTCGGGACTCCTAGCCAAAAACATTCAGTACTTC
v_call: TRBV15; clone_size: NA; j_call: TRBJ1-1; d_call: TRBD1; cdr3_aa: CATSRGQGARTEAFF; cdr3_nt: TGTGCCACCAGCAGAGGCCAGGGGGCGAGGACTGAAGCTTTCTTT
v_call: TRBV19; clone_size: NA; j_call: TRBJ1-2; d_call: NA; cdr3_aa: CASSPRTRLNYGYTF; cdr3_nt: TGTGCCAGTAGTCCACGGACAAGACTCAACTATGGCTACACCTTC
v_call: TRBV5-6; clone_size: few; j_call: TRBJ1-1; d_call: TRBD1; cdr3_aa: CASRATGTVGTEAFF; cdr3_nt: TGTGCCAGCAGGGCCACCGGGACAGTTGGCACTGAAGCTTTCTTT
v_call: TRBV28; clone_size: NA; j_call: TRBJ2-7; d_call: TRBD2; cdr3_aa: CASSLVTSRGGYEQYF; cdr3_nt: TGTGCCAGCAGTTTAGTGACTAGCCGGGGGGGCTACGAGCAGTACTTC
v_call: TRBV6-1; clone_size: once; j_call: TRBJ2-7; d_call: NA; cdr3_aa: CASSEDRLSSYEQYF; cdr3_nt: TGTGCCAGCAGTGAAGACAGGCTGAGCTCCTACGAGCAGTACTTC
v_call: TRBV7-8; clone_size: NA; j_call: TRBJ2-1; d_call: TRBD1; cdr3_aa: CASKNARGRAGVNEQFF; cdr3_nt: TGTGCCAGCAAAAATGCAAGGGGGCGGGCCGGGGTCAATGAGCAGTTCTTC
v_call: TRBV9; clone_size: few; j_call: TRBJ2-2; d_call: NA; cdr3_aa: CASSARLNTGELFF; cdr3_nt: TGTGCCAGCAGCGCACGACTGAACACCGGGGAGCTGTTTTTT
v_call: TRBV28; clone_size: NA; j_call: TRBJ1-5; d_call: TRBD1; cdr3_aa: CASRDRSNQPQHF; cdr3_nt: TGTGCCAGCCGGGACAGGAGTAATCAGCCCCAGCATTTT
v_call: TRBV9; clone_size: NA; j_call: TRBJ1-1; d_call: NA; cdr3_aa: CASSVSVSLNTEAFF; cdr3_nt: TGTGCCAGCAGCGTATCGGTCAGCCTGAACACTGAAGCTTTCTTT
v_call: TRBV5-6; clone_size: NA; j_call: TRBJ2-7; d_call: NA; cdr3_aa: CASSLGAITYEQYF; cdr3_nt: TGTGCCAGCAGCCTCGGGGCAATTACCTACGAGCAGTACTTC
v_call: TRBV28; clone_size: NA; j_call: TRBJ2-4; d_call: TRBD2; cdr3_aa: CASSPSTSGSSKNIQYF; cdr3_nt: TGTGCCAGCAGTCCCTCGACTAGCGGGAGTTCCAAAAACATTCAGTACTTC
v_call: TRBV4-1; clone_size: NA; j_call: TRBJ2-7; d_call: TRBD1; cdr3_aa: CASSQASGTEVNEQYF; cdr3_nt: TGCGCCAGCAGCCAAGCCTCAGGGACAGAGGTTAACGAGCAGTACTTC
v_call: TRBV23-1; clone_size: NA; j_call: TRBJ2-7; d_call: NA; cdr3_aa: CASPSEFDYEQYF; cdr3_nt: TGCGCCAGCCCTAGCGAGTTTGACTACGAGCAGTACTTC
v_call: TRBV7-8; clone_size: NA; j_call: TRBJ2-1; d_call: NA; cdr3_aa: CASSLEVTPWNEQFF; cdr3_nt: TGTGCCAGCAGCTTAGAGGTCACGCCTTGGAATGAGCAGTTCTTC
v_call: TRBV9; clone_size: NA; j_call: TRBJ1-3; d_call: NA; cdr3_aa: CASSVTRAVSGNTIYF; cdr3_nt: TGTGCCAGCAGCGTTACGCGGGCGGTCTCTGGAAACACCATATATTTT
v_call: TRBV5-4; clone_size: NA; j_call: TRBJ2-4; d_call: NA; cdr3_aa: CASSSRDTDLLAKNIQYF; cdr3_nt: TGTGCCAGCAGCTCCCGGGACACAGATTTGCTAGCCAAAAACATTCAGTACTTC
v_call: TRBV5-6; clone_size: NA; j_call: TRBJ2-5; d_call: NA; cdr3_aa: CASSFSREWGMETQYF; cdr3_nt: TGTGCCAGCAGCTTTAGTAGAGAGTGGGGAATGGAGACCCAGTACTTC
v_call: TRBV27; clone_size: NA; j_call: TRBJ2-5; d_call: NA; cdr3_aa: CASSPSPRVETQYF; cdr3_nt: TGTGCCAGCAGCCCTAGCCCGAGGGTGGAGACCCAGTACTTC
v_call: TRBV19; clone_size: NA; j_call: TRBJ2-2; d_call: TRBD2; cdr3_aa: CASSDAGVRNTGELFF; cdr3_nt: TGTGCCAGTAGTGATGCGGGAGTAAGGAACACCGGGGAGCTGTTTTTT
v_call: TRBV11-2; clone_size: NA; j_call: TRBJ1-2; d_call: NA; cdr3_aa: CASTFQTGNYGYTF; cdr3_nt: TGTGCCAGCACCTTCCAGACAGGCAACTATGGCTACACCTTC
v_call: TRBV2; clone_size: NA; j_call: TRBJ1-4; d_call: TRBD1; cdr3_aa: CASSTPGQGAINEKLFF; cdr3_nt: TGTGCCAGCAGCACCCCGGGACAGGGGGCAATAAATGAAAAACTGTTTTTT
v_call: TRBV7-2; clone_size: NA; j_call: TRBJ2-5; d_call: NA; cdr3_aa: CASSSWRGNQETQYF; cdr3_nt: TGTGCCAGCAGCTCGTGGCGGGGTAACCAAGAGACCCAGTACTTC
v_call: TRBV28; clone_size: NA; j_call: TRBJ2-5; d_call: TRBD2; cdr3_aa: CASSHLWTPGLAGETQETQYF; cdr3_nt: TGTGCCAGCAGTCACCTCTGGACCCCGGGACTAGCGGGAGAGACCCAAGAGACCCAGTACTTC
v_call: TRBV5-1; clone_size: NA; j_call: TRBJ2-7; d_call: TRBD1; cdr3_aa: CASSSGTGDYEQYF; cdr3_nt: TGCGCCAGCAGCTCCGGGACAGGGGACTACGAGCAGTACTTC
v_call: TRBV10-3; clone_size: NA; j_call: TRBJ2-7; d_call: TRBD2; cdr3_aa: CATGGSVVEQYF; cdr3_nt: TGTGCCACCGGGGGGTCCGTTGTCGAGCAGTACTTC
v_call: TRBV4-3; clone_size: NA; j_call: TRBJ2-1; d_call: NA; cdr3_aa: CASSQDLTIQFDNEQFF; cdr3_nt: TGCGCCAGCAGCCAAGATCTAACGATTCAGTTCGACAATGAGCAGTTCTTC
v_call: TRBV7-2; clone_size: NA; j_call: TRBJ2-7; d_call: NA; cdr3_aa: CASSIRDGSYEQYF; cdr3_nt: TGTGCCAGCAGCATACGGGACGGTTCCTACGAGCAGTACTTC
v_call: TRBV14; clone_size: NA; j_call: TRBJ1-5; d_call: NA; cdr3_aa: CASSQDDYPRRPYSNQPQHF; cdr3_nt: TGTGCCAGCAGCCAAGATGATTATCCGCGTCGGCCCTATAGCAATCAGCCCCAGCATTTT
v_call: TRBV27; clone_size: NA; j_call: TRBJ1-1; d_call: NA; cdr3_aa: CASSSASMNTEAFF; cdr3_nt: TGTGCCAGCAGTTCTGCAAGCATGAACACTGAAGCTTTCTTT
v_call: TRBV29-1; clone_size: NA; j_call: TRBJ1-2; d_call: NA; cdr3_aa: CSVEDEAHYGYTF; cdr3_nt: TGCAGCGTTGAAGATGAGGCCCACTATGGCTACACCTTC
v_call: TRBV5-1; clone_size: NA; j_call: TRBJ1-2; d_call: NA; cdr3_aa: CASSLEQGGEVYGYTF; cdr3_nt: TGCGCCAGCAGCTTAGAACAGGGTGGAGAAGTCTATGGCTACACCTTC
v_call: TRBV19; clone_size: NA; j_call: TRBJ2-1; d_call: TRBD2; cdr3_aa: CASSRGLAAYNEQFF; cdr3_nt: TGTGCCAGTAGTAGAGGACTAGCGGCTTACAATGAGCAGTTCTTC
v_call: TRBV29-1; clone_size: NA; j_call: TRBJ2-1; d_call: NA; cdr3_aa: CSVEGGWVGGSYNEQFF; cdr3_nt: TGCAGCGTTGAAGGTGGGTGGGTTGGGGGCTCCTACAATGAGCAGTTCTTC